These 5 T cell receptor beta chains were all obtained from the same sample, sequenced in a study of T cells expressing NK-cell markers. TCRdb reanalyzed the 5' RACE reads, giving one entry per CDR3 protein sequence and no DNA. The repertoire shows roughly 20,000 distinct CDR3 sequences; the top ten hold about 57%. Sequencing was done on a sample of blood T cells: a sorted CD56 or NKG2C T cell subset, CD4+ or CD8+ T cells, or bulk PBMC T cells (not recorded which). The receptors were sampled from a man aged 18-70 years in good health.

The chain combines TRBV4-2 with TRBJ2-1; without DNA, the TCRdb call of TRBD1 cannot be checked. The CDR3 extends over 15 amino acids. Germline CDR1 reads LGHNA; CDR2 reads YNFKEQ. The CDR3 region is CASSQGGVGSNEQFF.

The chain links TRBV4-1 to TRBJ1-1. The CDR3 extends over 14 amino acids. Germline CDR1 reads MGHRA; CDR2 reads YSYEKL. The CDR3 is CASSQDSGRTEAFF.

The V gene is TRBV7-9, the J gene TRBJ1-5; TCRdb lists TRBD1, though no DNA is available to test this call. In germline, CDR1 is SEHNR, CDR2 FQNEAQ (reference sequence). This CDR3 spans 14 amino acids. CDR3 sequence reads: CASSLGQLNQPQHF. Using reference TRBV7-9 and TRBJ1-5 for the parts outside the CDR3, the full variable domain is DTGVSQNPRHKITKRGQNVTFRCDPISEHNRLYWYRQTLGQGPEFLTYFQNEAQLEKSRLLSDRFSAERPKGSFSTLEIQRTEQGDSAMYLCASSLGQLNQPQHFGDGTRLSIL.

The rearrangement joins TRBV7-3 to TRBJ2-5; TCRdb outputs TRBD1, but without DNA this stays unchecked. The length of the CDR3 is 15 residues. Germline CDR1 is SGHTA and CDR2 is FQGTGA. CDR3: CASSPGGGRLETQYF.

V and J are TRBV10-3 and TRBJ2-7; as DNA is missing, the TRBD1 call by TCRdb cannot be tested. The CDR3 is 15 residues long. Germline assignment: CDR1 ENHRY and CDR2 SYGVKD. The CDR3: CAIRTGDRPNYEQYF.